Here is one TCR beta chain with its context. TCRdb re-called the 5' RACE reads with MiXCR, one entry per CDR3 protein. The sample includes tens of thousands of distinct CDR3 sequences, 8% to 10% seen only once; the top ten take about 10%. The CDR3 loop spans 15 amino acids. Germline V gives CDR1 SGHRS, CDR2 YFSETQ. Trimming removed 3 bases from V and 7 bases from J; junction bases left unmatched: 10. This record belongs to a study of T-cell memory formation after mild COVID-19. The chain joins TRBV5-1 to TRBJ2-1; TRBD1 agrees at 7 bases. This TCR was sampled from an adult woman who had mild COVID-19 (a few samples of this study predate the infection). Cell type and time point are not known. Sequencing was performed on PBMCs or a T cell subset sorted from them (not recorded which). Here the CDR3 reads CASSSLPGQHNEQFF. The CDR3 nucleotides are TGCGCCAGCAGCTCACTTCCGGGACAGCATAATGAGCAGTTCTTC.